The 15 T cell receptor beta chains below were found in one sample sequenced in a study of T cells expressing NK-cell markers. From its re-call of the 5' RACE reads, TCRdb lists each CDR3 protein once, without DNA. The sample data list about 170,000 distinct CDR3 sequences. Sequenced sample: blood T cells: a sorted CD56 or NKG2C T cell subset, CD4+ or CD8+ T cells, or bulk PBMC T cells (not recorded which). The receptor source for this set is a man aged 18-70 years in good health.

The genes are TRBV2 and TRBJ2-3; TCRdb returns TRBD1, unconfirmable since there is no DNA. CDR3 length equals 15 residues. CDR1 SNHLY and CDR2 FYNNEI come from the germline V gene. The CDR3 is CASGSEGASTDTQYF.

The chain carries TRBV20-1 and TRBJ2-7. The germline V gene has CDR1 DFQATT and CDR2 SNEGSKA (reference sequence). There are 13 residues in the CDR3. The chain's CDR3 is CSARVTNSYEQYF.

The chain joins TRBV9 to TRBJ2-5; there is no DNA to check the TCRdb D call of TRBD1. Germline-derived CDR1 and CDR2 are SGDLS and YYNGEE. This CDR3 is built from 16 residues. The CDR3 spells CASSVGGEPYSGTQYF.

The chain links TRBV4-1 to TRBJ2-1; the D call of TRBD1 rests on TCRdb alone, since no DNA is present to check it. Looked up from germline, CDR1 is MGHRA and CDR2 is YSYEKL. This CDR3 comprises 14 residues. The CDR3 spells CASSVGQGAVEQFF.

The chain couples TRBV5-1 to TRBJ2-5; there is no DNA to check the TCRdb D call of TRBD2. The germline CDR1 and CDR2 sequences are SGHRS and YFSETQ. The CDR3 totals 14 residues. CDR3 residues: CASTFSGGEETQYF. Based on the CDR3 plus reference TRBV5-1 and TRBJ2-5, the full variable domain is KAGVTQTPRYLIKTRGQQVTLSCSPISGHRSVSWYQQTPGQGLQFLFEYFSETQRNKGNFPGRFSGRQFSNSRSEMNVSTLELGDSALYLCASTFSGGEETQYFGPGTRLLVL.

This sequence joins TRBV20-1 and TRBJ2-5; TCRdb gives TRBD1 as the D gene, but with no DNA this cannot be confirmed. This CDR3 region has 14 residues. Germline V gives CDR1 DFQATT, CDR2 SNEGSKA (reference sequence). CDR3 amino acids: CSASTGADQETQYF.

J is TRBJ1-5 and V is TRBV19. Germline V gene data show CDR1 as LNHDA and CDR2 as SQIVND (reference sequence). This CDR3 contains 13 residues. CDR3 amino acids: CASTLQSNQPQHF.

The V call is TRBV9, the J call TRBJ2-2; TCRdb's D gene call, TRBD1, goes unchecked for lack of DNA. This CDR3 contains 16 residues. From germline, CDR1 is SGDLS and CDR2 YYNGEE. This chain's CDR3 is CASSDQDRGNTEELFF.

The chain links TRBV12-3 or TRBV12-4 to TRBJ2-7; TCRdb proposes TRBD2, but this gene call is untestable without DNA. This CDR3 comprises 13 residues. The CDR3 protein is CASSFFLGHEQYF.

V usage is TRBV9 and J usage is TRBJ2-1; TCRdb returns TRBD2, unconfirmable since there is no DNA. CDR1 is SGDLS, CDR2 YYNGEE, per germline. There are 13 residues in the CDR3. The CDR3 loop is CASQRTSGNEQFF.

The chain is built from TRBV5-1 and TRBJ1-1. Germline assignment: CDR1 SGHRS and CDR2 YFSETQ. This CDR3 spans 15 amino acids. CDR3 sequence: CASSPYKARNTEAFF. The variable domain in full, with the rest retrieved from reference TRBV5-1 and TRBJ1-1, is KAGVTQTPRYLIKTRGQQVTLSCSPISGHRSVSWYQQTPGQGLQFLFEYFSETQRNKGNFPGRFSGRQFSNSRSEMNVSTLELGDSALYLCASSPYKARNTEAFFGQGTRLTVV.

The genes are TRBV2 and TRBJ2-5; TCRdb designates TRBD2, a call that cannot be tested without DNA. Germline CDR1 is SNHLY and CDR2 is FYNNEI. The CDR3 totals 15 residues. The CDR3: CASSVGTSGQETQYF.

V is TRBV4-2 and J is TRBJ2-3; without DNA, the TCRdb call of TRBD1 cannot be checked. CDR3 length: 17 residues. CDR1 is LGHNA, CDR2 YNFKEQ, per germline. The CDR3 sequence is CASSQDFAGGTTDTQYF.

The rearrangement joins TRBV4-2 to TRBJ2-1; TCRdb gives TRBD2 as the D gene, but with no DNA this cannot be confirmed. The CDR3 contains 15 residues. Germline V lookup: CDR1 LGHNA, CDR2 YNFKEQ. CDR3 amino acids: CASSHGTSGGDEQFF.

The J gene is TRBJ2-7, the V gene TRBV13; TCRdb's assignment of TRBD1 cannot be checked, as there is no DNA. CDR1 and CDR2 (germline): PRHDT, FYEKMQ (reference sequence). The CDR3 runs 13 residues. CDR3 sequence: CASSLATRKEQYF.